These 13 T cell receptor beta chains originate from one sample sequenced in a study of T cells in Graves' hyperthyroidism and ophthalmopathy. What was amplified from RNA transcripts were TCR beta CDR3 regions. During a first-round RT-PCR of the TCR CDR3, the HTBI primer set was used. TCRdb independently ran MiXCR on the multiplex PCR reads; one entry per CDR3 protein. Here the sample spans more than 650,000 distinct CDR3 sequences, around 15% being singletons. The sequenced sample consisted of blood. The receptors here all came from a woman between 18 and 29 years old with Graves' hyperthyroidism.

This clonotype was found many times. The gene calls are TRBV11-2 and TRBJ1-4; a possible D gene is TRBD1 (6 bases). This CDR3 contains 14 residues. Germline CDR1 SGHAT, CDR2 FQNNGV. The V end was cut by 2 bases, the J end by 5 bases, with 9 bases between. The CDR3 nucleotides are TGTGCCAGCAGCTTATACCAGGGGAATGAAAAACTGTTTTTT. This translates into CASSLYQGNEKLFF.

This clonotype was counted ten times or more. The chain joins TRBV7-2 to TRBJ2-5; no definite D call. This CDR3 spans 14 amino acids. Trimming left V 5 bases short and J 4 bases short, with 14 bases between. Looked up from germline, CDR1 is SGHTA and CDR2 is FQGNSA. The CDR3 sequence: CASSPPPHRETQYF. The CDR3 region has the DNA TGTGCCAGCAGCCCCCCGCCTCATCGAGAGACCCAGTACTTC.

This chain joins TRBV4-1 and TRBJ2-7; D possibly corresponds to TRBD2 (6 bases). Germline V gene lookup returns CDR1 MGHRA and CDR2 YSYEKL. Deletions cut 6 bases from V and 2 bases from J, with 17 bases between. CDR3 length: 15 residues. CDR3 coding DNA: TGCGCCAGCAGTCGAGCATCAGGGAGGACCTACGAGCAGTACTTC. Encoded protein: CASSRASGRTYEQYF.

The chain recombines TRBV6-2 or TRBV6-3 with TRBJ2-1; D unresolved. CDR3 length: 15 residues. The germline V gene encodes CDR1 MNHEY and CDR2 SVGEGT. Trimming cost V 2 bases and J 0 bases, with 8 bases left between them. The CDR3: CASSYELSSYNEQFF. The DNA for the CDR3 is TGTGCCAGCAGTTACGAGTTAAGCTCCTACAATGAGCAGTTCTTC.

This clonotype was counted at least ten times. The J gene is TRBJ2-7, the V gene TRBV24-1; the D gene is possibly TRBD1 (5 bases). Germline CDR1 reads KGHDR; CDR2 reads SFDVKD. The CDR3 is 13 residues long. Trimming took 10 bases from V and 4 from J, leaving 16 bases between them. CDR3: CATSSGNRYEQYF. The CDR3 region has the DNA TGTGCCACTTCATCAGGGAATCGTTACGAGCAGTACTTC.

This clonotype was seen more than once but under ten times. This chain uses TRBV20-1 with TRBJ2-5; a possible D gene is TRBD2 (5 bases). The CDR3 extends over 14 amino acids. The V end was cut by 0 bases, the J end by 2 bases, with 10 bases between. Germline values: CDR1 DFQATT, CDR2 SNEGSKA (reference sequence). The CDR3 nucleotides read TGCAGTGCTAGAGATAGCGTCGGTCAAGAGACCCAGTACTTC. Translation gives CSARDSVGQETQYF.

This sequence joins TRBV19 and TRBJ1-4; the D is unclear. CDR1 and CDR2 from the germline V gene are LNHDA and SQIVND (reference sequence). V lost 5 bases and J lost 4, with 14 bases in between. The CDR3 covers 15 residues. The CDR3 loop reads CASSWSPEINEKLFF. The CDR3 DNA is TGTGCCAGTAGTTGGTCTCCGGAAATTAATGAAAAACTGTTTTTT.

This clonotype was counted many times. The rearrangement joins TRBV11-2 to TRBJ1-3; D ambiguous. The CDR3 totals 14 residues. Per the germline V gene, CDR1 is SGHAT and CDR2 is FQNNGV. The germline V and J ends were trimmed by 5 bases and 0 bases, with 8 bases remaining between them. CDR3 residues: CASSPSSSGNTIYF. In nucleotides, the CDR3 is TGTGCCAGCAGCCCAAGTTCCTCTGGAAACACCATATATTTT.

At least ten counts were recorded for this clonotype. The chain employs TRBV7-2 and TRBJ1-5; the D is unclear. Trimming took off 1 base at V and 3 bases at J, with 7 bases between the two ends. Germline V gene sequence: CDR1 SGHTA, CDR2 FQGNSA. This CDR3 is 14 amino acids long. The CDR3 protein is CASSLGGHNQPQHF. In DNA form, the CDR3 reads TGTGCCAGCAGCTTAGGAGGGCACAATCAGCCCCAGCATTTT.

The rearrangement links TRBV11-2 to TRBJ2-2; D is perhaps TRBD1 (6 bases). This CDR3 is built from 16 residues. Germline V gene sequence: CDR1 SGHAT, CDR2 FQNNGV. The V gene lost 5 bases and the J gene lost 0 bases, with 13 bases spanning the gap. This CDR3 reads CASSRQVFANTGELFF. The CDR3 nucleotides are TGTGCCAGCAGCCGACAGGTGTTCGCGAACACCGGGGAGCTGTTTTTT.

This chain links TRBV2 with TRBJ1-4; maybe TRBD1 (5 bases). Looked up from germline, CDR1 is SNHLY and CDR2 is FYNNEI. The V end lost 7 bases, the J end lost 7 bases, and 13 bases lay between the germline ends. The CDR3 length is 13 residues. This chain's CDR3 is CASTPGKGEKLFF. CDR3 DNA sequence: TGTGCCAGCACCCCAGGGAAGGGTGAAAAACTGTTTTTT.

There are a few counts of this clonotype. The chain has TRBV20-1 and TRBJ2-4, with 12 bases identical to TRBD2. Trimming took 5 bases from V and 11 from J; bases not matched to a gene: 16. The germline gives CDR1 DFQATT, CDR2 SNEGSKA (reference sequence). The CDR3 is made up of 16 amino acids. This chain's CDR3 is CSASRGQLAGGQVQYF. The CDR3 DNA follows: TGCAGTGCTTCCAGGGGCCAGCTAGCGGGAGGGCAGGTTCAGTACTTC.

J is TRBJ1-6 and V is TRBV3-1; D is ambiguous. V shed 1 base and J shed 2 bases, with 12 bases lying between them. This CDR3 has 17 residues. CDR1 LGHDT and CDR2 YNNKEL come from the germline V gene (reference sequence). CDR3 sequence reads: CASSQGPLPTYNSPLHF. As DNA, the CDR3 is TGTGCCAGCAGCCAAGGCCCGTTGCCAACCTATAATTCACCCCTCCACTTT.